These 17 T cell receptor beta chains were sequenced from one sample in a study of T cells in Graves' hyperthyroidism and ophthalmopathy. RNA transcripts served as the template for amplifying TCR beta CDR3 regions. The TCR CDR3 first-round RT-PCR relied on the HTBI primer set. TCRdb re-called the multiplex PCR reads through MiXCR, storing one row per CDR3 protein. This table holds 560,000 or so distinct CDR3 sequences, about 20% found once. Sequenced material: blood. These receptors all stem from a man between 35 and 55 years old with Graves' ophthalmopathy.

V usage is TRBV19 and J usage is TRBJ2-1; possibly TRBD1 for D (6 bases). Looked up from germline, CDR1 is LNHDA and CDR2 is SQIVND (reference sequence). There are 12 residues in the CDR3. V was shortened by 8 bases and J by 6 bases, with 11 bases between the two germline ends. DNA of the CDR3: TGTGCCAGTGAGGGCAGGGGCAATGAGCAGTTCTTC. This codes for CASEGRGNEQFF.

This clonotype was counted many times. The J gene is TRBJ1-5, the V gene TRBV12-3 or TRBV12-4; the D is unclear. There are 14 residues in the CDR3. V was shortened by 3 bases and J by 2 bases, with 8 bases between the two germline ends. CDR3 coding DNA: TGTGCCAGCAGTTTTCCCGGCCGCAATCAGCCCCAGCATTTT. Translated: CASSFPGRNQPQHF.

Many counts were recorded for this clonotype. The chain joins TRBV2 to TRBJ2-7; possibly TRBD1 or TRBD2 for D (5 bases each). V lost 2 bases and J 5 bases, leaving 7 bases between the germline ends. The CDR3 totals 12 residues. Germline V gene lookup returns CDR1 SNHLY and CDR2 FYNNEI. The CDR3 reads CASSEWGNEQYF. CDR3 DNA: TGTGCCAGCAGTGAATGGGGGAACGAGCAGTACTTC.

In its sample, this clonotype was seen many times. The chain combines TRBV6-1 with TRBJ1-2, with TRBD1 identical over 9 bases. Germline V lookup: CDR1 MNHNS, CDR2 SASEGT. CDR3 length equals 14 residues. V lost 5 bases and J lost 8; bases outside the gene matches: 9. The DNA for the CDR3 is TGTGCCAGCAGTAGGACAGGGGAAGGTCACGGCTACACCTTC. It yields the protein CASSRTGEGHGYTF.

This chain joins TRBV9 and TRBJ2-3; 11 nucleotides match TRBD2. Per the germline V gene, CDR1 is SGDLS and CDR2 is YYNGEE. The ends lost 0 bases at V and 3 bases at J; junction bases unmatched: 6. CDR3 size: 17 residues. The CDR3 is CASSVALAGGRTDTQYF. The CDR3 bases are TGTGCCAGCAGCGTAGCCTTAGCGGGGGGGAGAACAGATACGCAGTATTTT.

This clonotype was seen ten or more times. V and J are TRBV20-1 and TRBJ2-3; D unresolved. V was clipped by 0 bases and J by 2 bases, with 9 bases between them. Germline values: CDR1 DFQATT, CDR2 SNEGSKA (reference sequence). This CDR3 region has 14 residues. The CDR3 DNA follows: TGCAGTGCTAGAGAGGAGACTCCCACAGATACGCAGTATTTT. Its protein is CSAREETPTDTQYF.

This clonotype was detected a few times. The chain recombines TRBV27 with TRBJ2-1; 10 bases agree with TRBD2. The CDR3 is made up of 19 amino acids. Per the germline V gene, CDR1 is MNHEY and CDR2 is SMNVEV (reference sequence). Trimming at V came to 5 bases and at J to 5 bases, leaving 18 bases not matched to a gene. The CDR3 loop reads CASSRNMGSGRILDNEQFF. In DNA form, the CDR3 reads TGTGCCAGCAGTAGGAACATGGGTAGCGGGAGGATCCTAGACAATGAGCAGTTCTTC.

This clonotype has a count of ten or more. This chain links TRBV11-2 with TRBJ2-1; 7 bases map to TRBD2. Germline CDR1 reads SGHAT; CDR2 reads FQNNGV. The CDR3 runs 14 residues. After removal of 4 bases from V and 7 bases from J, the junction contained 7 bases not matched to a gene. CDR3 protein: CASSSLGGVNEQFF. CDR3 DNA sequence: TGTGCCAGCAGCTCTCTGGGGGGGGTGAATGAGCAGTTCTTC.

This chain joins TRBV13 and TRBJ1-3, with D possibly matching TRBD1 (6 bases). Per the germline V gene, CDR1 is PRHDT and CDR2 is FYEKMQ (reference sequence). Trimming removed 4 bases at V and 0 bases at J, with 13 bases between. The CDR3 length is 16 residues. The CDR3 spells CASSYTGRGSGNTIYF. The CDR3 bases are TGTGCCAGCAGCTATACAGGGAGGGGCTCTGGAAACACCATATATTTT.

This clonotype was counted many times. The rearrangement links TRBV6-1 to TRBJ2-7; 9 bases line up with TRBD2. This CDR3 has 15 residues. Trimming removed 10 bases from V and 5 bases from J; junction bases left unmatched: 15. CDR1 and CDR2 (germline): MNHNS, SASEGT. CDR3 DNA sequence: TGTGCCACCTTACTAGCGGGCCTTCGGCAGAACGAGCAGTACTTC. Its translation is CATLLAGLRQNEQYF.

This clonotype has ten or more counts. The V call is TRBV7-3, the J call TRBJ2-3; 7 bases map to TRBD1. The V and J ends lost 5 bases and 6 bases, in that order; junction bases with no gene match: 14. There are 16 residues in the CDR3. The germline gives CDR1 SGHTA, CDR2 FQGTGA. CDR3 DNA sequence: TGTGCCAGCAGCCAGGGGGAACCGGGAAATAGGGATACGCAGTATTTT. This encodes CASSQGEPGNRDTQYF.

This clonotype was found a few times. V and J are TRBV14 and TRBJ2-7; 10 nucleotides agree with TRBD1. With V trimmed by 0 bases and J by 5 bases, 4 bases remained unmatched. The length of the CDR3 is 15 residues. Germline CDR1 and CDR2: SGHDN and FVKESK. DNA of the CDR3: TGTGCCAGCAGCCAAGATTGGGACAGGGGCCACGAGCAGTACTTC. This codes for CASSQDWDRGHEQYF. Complete variable domain (other parts from reference TRBV14 and TRBJ2-7): EAGVTQFPSHSVIEKGQTVTLRCDPISGHDNLYWYRRVMGKEIKFLLHFVKESKQDESGMPNNRFLAERTGGTYSTLKVQPAELEDSGVYFCASSQDWDRGHEQYFGPGTRLTVT.

The CDR3 DNA is TGCAGTGCTAGAGACATCAGATCCTACGAGCAGTACTTC. This encodes CSARDIRSYEQYF. V is TRBV20-1 and J is TRBJ2-7; D not certain. Germline CDR1 and CDR2: DFQATT and SNEGSKA (reference sequence). The CDR3 runs 13 residues. V lost 0 bases and J 1 base, leaving 7 bases between the germline ends.

This clonotype turned up a few times. The CDR3 region is CASSDLIETQYF. The DNA for the CDR3 is TGTGCCAGCAGTGACTTGATAGAGACCCAGTACTTC. The chain recombines TRBV6-1 with TRBJ2-5; D is unresolved. Trimming shortened V by 3 bases and J by 4 bases, and 6 bases separated the two germline ends. The CDR3 is made up of 12 amino acids. The germline gives CDR1 MNHNS, CDR2 SASEGT.

This clonotype has just a few counts. This chain connects TRBV20-1 to TRBJ1-5, with D perhaps TRBD1 (5 bases). The V end lost 1 base, the J end lost 7 bases, and 5 bases lay between the germline ends. This CDR3 has 11 amino acids. Germline V gene lookup returns CDR1 DFQATT and CDR2 SNEGSKA (reference sequence). The CDR3 protein is CSARGTQPQHF. The CDR3 nucleotides are TGCAGTGCTAGAGGGACACAGCCCCAGCATTTT.

This clonotype occurred many times. The V call is TRBV28, the J call TRBJ2-5; the match to TRBD2 covers 14 bases. CDR1 is MDHEN, CDR2 SYDVKM, per germline. CDR3 length: 16 amino acids. V shed 4 bases and J 2 bases; nucleotides not matched to a gene: 3. The CDR3 DNA follows: TGTGCCAGCAGTTCCGGACTAGCGGGAGGTCAAGAGACCCAGTACTTC. Protein: CASSSGLAGGQETQYF.

This clonotype was detected ten times or more. The V call is TRBV6-1, the J call TRBJ1-1, with unresolved D. The germline V gene has CDR1 MNHNS and CDR2 SASEGT. There are 12 residues in the CDR3. V lost 3 bases, J lost 1 base, and 3 bases lay in between. CDR3 in DNA: TGTGCCAGCAGTGAGGGGAACACTGAAGCTTTCTTT. The encoded protein is CASSEGNTEAFF.